This T cell receptor beta chain stems from a study of neurological immune-mediated disorders. Regarding the study as a whole: Expanded clones shared no CDR3 amino acid sequences across subjects, suggesting private repertoires in all groups. The multiple sclerosis repertoire cluster was not associated with any clinical or MRI feature.

V lost 3 bases and J lost 4, with 13 bases in between. This CDR3 spans 14 amino acids. Germline CDR1 SGDLS, CDR2 YYNGEE. TCRdb used MiXCR to reprocess the 5' RACE reads, holding one entry per CDR3 protein. The sample yields about 120,000 distinct CDR3 sequences, roughly 3.1% seen once. Many counts were recorded for this clonotype. The antigen is undetermined. The chain links TRBV9 to TRBJ1-1, with D tentatively TRBD1 (6 bases). This TCR derives from a woman in her 30s with multiple sclerosis. Sample: PBMCs. The CDR3 region has the DNA TGTGCCAGCAGCGCAAGGACAGCTGCCACTGAAGCTTTCTTT. As protein: CASSARTAATEAFF.